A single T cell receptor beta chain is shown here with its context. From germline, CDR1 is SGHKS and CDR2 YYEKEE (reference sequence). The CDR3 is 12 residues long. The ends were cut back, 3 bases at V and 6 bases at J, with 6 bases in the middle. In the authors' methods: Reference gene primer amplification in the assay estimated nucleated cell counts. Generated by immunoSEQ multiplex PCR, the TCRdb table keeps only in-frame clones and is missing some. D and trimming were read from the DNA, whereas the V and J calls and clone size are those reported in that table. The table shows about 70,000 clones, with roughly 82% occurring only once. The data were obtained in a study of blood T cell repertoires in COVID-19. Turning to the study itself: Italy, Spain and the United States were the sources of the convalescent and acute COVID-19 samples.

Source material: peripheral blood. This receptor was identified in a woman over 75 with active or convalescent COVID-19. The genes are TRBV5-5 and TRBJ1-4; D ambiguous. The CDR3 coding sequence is TGTGCCAGCAGCTCTGTTGATGAAAAACTGTTTTTT. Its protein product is CASSSVDEKLFF. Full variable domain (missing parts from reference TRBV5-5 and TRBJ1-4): DAGVTQSPTHLIKTRGQQVTLRCSPISGHKSVSWYQQVLGQGPQFIFQYYEKEERGRGNFPDRFSARQFPNYSSELNVNALLLGDSALYLCASSSVDEKLFFGSGTQLSVL.